These T cell receptor beta chains were read from a single sample in a study of shared clonotypes between healthy human individuals. Sequenced by immunoSEQ multiplex PCR; TCRdb stores in-frame clones only, minus some. The table includes some 500,000 clones, 95% to 97% detected once. Sequencing was carried out using naive CD4+ T cells sorted from blood. The receptors were sampled from a woman in her 30s in good health. CDR3s include the opening cysteine and the closing phenylalanine or tryptophan. A D gene is named only where the DNA matches it firmly. A row's size may be missing; if present it is once, few, many or a size class.

DNA	CDR3	size	D	V	J
TGTGCCAGCAGCTTAGACGGGACAGGGGTCTACAATGAGCAGTTCTTC	CASSLDGTGVYNEQFF	once	TRBD1	TRBV7-4	TRBJ2-1
TGTGCCAGCAGTTTTCTAAAGGACTTCTCCCAAGCTGGGGCCAACGTCCTGACTTTC	CASSFLKDFSQAGANVLTF	NA	NA	TRBV28	TRBJ2-6
TGCGCCAGCAGCTTGGGACAGGGCGACACCGGGGAGCTGTTTTTT	CASSLGQGDTGELFF	NA	TRBD1	TRBV5-1	TRBJ2-2
TGTGCCAGCAGCCTGGGCCCGGGACTAAAGGAAAACATTCAGTACTTC	CASSLGPGLKENIQYF	once	TRBD2	TRBV5-4	TRBJ2-4
TGTGCCAGCAGCCCCGGGACTGTAGCCTACGAGCAGTACTTC	CASSPGTVAYEQYF	NA	NA	TRBV7-9	TRBJ2-7
TGCGCCAGCAGCAAGGGGTCCAACAAGGAGACCCAGTACTTC	CASSKGSNKETQYF	NA	NA	TRBV5-1	TRBJ2-5
TGTGCCAGTAGTATAGAGGGGCGGGGCGGAGATCAGCCCCAGCATTTT	CASSIEGRGGDQPQHF	NA	NA	TRBV19	TRBJ1-5
TGTGCCAGCAGAGAACTGGTGAACACCGGGGAGCTGTTTTTT	CASRELVNTGELFF	NA	NA	TRBV6-5	TRBJ2-2
TGTGCCAGCAGCTTCGGGGAGCGGAGGGTCCACGAGCAGTACTTC	CASSFGERRVHEQYF	NA	NA	TRBV5-6	TRBJ2-7
TGTGCCAGCAGCCGGACTAGCGGGGAGACCTATGAGCAGTTCTTC	CASSRTSGETYEQFF	once	TRBD2	TRBV7-6	TRBJ2-1
TGCGCCAGCAGCTTGACAGTGGGGAACACTGAAGCTTTCTTT	CASSLTVGNTEAFF	once	NA	TRBV5-1	TRBJ1-1
TGCGCCAGCAGCCAAGCAGGGACAGGGGTTCCCTACGAGCAGTACTTC	CASSQAGTGVPYEQYF	NA	TRBD1	TRBV4-1	TRBJ2-7
TGTGCCAGCAGCTGGGGACTAGCGGGAGTTACCGGGGAGCTGTTTTTT	CASSWGLAGVTGELFF	NA	TRBD2	TRBV7-8	TRBJ2-2
TGTGCCAGCAGTCCCAGATGGCTGAGTGGGGAGTACTTC	CASSPRWLSGEYF	NA	NA	TRBV2	TRBJ2-7
TGTGCCAGCAGTCCGGTAAGCTCCTACGAGCAGTACTTC	CASSPVSSYEQYF	NA	NA	TRBV27	TRBJ2-7
TGTGCCAGCAGTTTATCGGACGGAAACATTCAGTACTTC	CASSLSDGNIQYF	once	NA	TRBV28	TRBJ2-4
TGTGCCAGCAGTTACTCGGCTAGCGGAGGGCAAGAGACCCAGTACTTC	CASSYSASGGQETQYF	once	TRBD2	TRBV6-5	TRBJ2-5